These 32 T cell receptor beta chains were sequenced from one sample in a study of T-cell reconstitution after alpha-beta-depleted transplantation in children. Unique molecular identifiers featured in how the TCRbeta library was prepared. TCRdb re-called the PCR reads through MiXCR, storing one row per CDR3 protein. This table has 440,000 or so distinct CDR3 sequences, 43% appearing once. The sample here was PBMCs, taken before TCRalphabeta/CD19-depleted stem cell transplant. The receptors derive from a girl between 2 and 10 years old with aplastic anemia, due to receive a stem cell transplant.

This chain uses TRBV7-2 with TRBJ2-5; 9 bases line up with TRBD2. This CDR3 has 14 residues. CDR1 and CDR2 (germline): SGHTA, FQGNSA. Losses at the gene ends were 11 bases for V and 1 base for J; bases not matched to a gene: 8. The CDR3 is CAVAWRGGQETQYF. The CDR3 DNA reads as TGTGCCGTAGCGTGGCGGGGGGGCCAAGAGACCCAGTACTTC.

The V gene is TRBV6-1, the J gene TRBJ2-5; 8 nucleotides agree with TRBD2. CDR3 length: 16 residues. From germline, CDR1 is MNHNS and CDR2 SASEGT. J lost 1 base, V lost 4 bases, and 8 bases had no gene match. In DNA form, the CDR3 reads TGTGCCAGCAGTGCTCTAGCGGGCGTCCTCCAAGAGACCCAGTACTTC. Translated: CASSALAGVLQETQYF.

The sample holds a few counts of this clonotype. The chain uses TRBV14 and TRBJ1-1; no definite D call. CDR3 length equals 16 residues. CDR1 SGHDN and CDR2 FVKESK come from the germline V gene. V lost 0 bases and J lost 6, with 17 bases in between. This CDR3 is CASSQEDRLPIAEAFF. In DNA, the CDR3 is TGTGCCAGCAGCCAAGAAGATCGCCTACCGATAGCTGAAGCTTTCTTT. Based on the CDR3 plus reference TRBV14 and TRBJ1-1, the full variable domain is EAGVTQFPSHSVIEKGQTVTLRCDPISGHDNLYWYRRVMGKEIKFLLHFVKESKQDESGMPNNRFLAERTGGTYSTLKVQPAELEDSGVYFCASSQEDRLPIAEAFFGQGTRLTVV.

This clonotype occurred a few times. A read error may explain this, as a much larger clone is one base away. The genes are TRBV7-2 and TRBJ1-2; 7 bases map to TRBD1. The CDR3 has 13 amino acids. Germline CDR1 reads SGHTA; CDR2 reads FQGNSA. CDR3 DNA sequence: TGTGCCAGCAGCTTGGGACAGAACTATGGCTACCCCTTC. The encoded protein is CASSLGQNYGYPF.

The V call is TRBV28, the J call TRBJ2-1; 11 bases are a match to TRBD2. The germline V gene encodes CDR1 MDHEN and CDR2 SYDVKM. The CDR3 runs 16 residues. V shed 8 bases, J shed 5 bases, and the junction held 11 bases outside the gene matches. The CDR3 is CASHGGVAGGHNEQFF. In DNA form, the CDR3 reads TGTGCCAGCCATGGAGGTGTAGCGGGGGGGCACAATGAGCAGTTCTTC.

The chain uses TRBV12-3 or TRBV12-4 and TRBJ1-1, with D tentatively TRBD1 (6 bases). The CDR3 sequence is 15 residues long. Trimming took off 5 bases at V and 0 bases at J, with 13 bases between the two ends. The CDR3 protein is CASSPRQVMNTEAFF. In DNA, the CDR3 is TGTGCCAGCAGTCCACGACAGGTAATGAACACTGAAGCTTTCTTT.

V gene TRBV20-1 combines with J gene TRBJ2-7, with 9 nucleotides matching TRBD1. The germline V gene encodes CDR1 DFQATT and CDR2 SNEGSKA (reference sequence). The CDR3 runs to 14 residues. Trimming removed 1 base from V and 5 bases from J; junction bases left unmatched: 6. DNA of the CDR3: TGCAGTGCTAGAGCTGGGACAGGGATCCACGAGCAGTACTTC. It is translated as CSARAGTGIHEQYF.

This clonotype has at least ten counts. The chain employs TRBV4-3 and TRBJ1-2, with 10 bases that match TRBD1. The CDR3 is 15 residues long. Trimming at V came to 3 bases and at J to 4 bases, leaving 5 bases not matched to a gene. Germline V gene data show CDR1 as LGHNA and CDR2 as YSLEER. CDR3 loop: CASSQGTGVVYGYTF. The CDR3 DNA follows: TGCGCCAGCAGCCAGGGGACAGGGGTGGTCTATGGCTACACCTTC.

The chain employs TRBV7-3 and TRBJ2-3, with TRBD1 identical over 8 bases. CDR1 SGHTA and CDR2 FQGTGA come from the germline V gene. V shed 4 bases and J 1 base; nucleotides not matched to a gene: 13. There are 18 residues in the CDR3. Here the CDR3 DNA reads TGTGCCAGCAGCTCCGGGACAGGTAGAACCTTTGGCACAGATACGCAGTATTTT. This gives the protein CASSSGTGRTFGTDTQYF.

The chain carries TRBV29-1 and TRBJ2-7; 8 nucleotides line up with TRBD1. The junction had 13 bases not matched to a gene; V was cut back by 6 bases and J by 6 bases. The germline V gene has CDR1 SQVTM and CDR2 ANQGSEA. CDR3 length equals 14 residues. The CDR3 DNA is TGCAGCGTCGGGCTAAGACAGGGGAAGGTCGAGCAGTACTTC. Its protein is CSVGLRQGKVEQYF.

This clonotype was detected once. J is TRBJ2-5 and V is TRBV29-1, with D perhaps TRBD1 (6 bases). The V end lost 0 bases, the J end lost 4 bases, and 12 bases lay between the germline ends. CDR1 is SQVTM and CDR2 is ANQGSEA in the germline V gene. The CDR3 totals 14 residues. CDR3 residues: CSVEDVQGGETQYF. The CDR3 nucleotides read TGCAGCGTTGAAGATGTACAGGGTGGAGAGACCCAGTACTTC.

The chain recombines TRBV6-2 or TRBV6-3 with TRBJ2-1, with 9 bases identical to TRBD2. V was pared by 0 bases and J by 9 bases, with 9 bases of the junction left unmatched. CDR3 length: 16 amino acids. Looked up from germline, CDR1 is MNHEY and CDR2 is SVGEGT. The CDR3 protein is CASSYSAGGLRGEQFF. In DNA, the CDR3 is TGTGCCAGCAGTTACTCGGCGGGAGGGCTTAGAGGTGAGCAGTTCTTC.

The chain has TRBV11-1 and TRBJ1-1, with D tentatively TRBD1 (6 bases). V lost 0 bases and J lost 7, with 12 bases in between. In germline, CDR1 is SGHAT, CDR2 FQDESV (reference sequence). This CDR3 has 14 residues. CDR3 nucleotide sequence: TGTGCCAGCAGCTTAGCGTCTGGACAGTTTGAAGCTTTCTTT. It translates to CASSLASGQFEAFF.

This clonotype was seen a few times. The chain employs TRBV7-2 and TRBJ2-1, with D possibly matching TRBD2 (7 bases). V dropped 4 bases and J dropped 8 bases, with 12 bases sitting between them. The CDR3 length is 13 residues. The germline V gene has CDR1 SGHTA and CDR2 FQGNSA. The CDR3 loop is CASSSKGGDEQFF. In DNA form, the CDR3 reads TGTGCCAGCAGCTCAAAAGGGGGGGATGAGCAGTTCTTC.

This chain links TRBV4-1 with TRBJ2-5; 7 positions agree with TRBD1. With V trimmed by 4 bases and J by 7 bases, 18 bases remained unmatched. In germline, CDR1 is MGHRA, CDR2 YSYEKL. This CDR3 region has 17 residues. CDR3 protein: CASSPTARDRGSGTQYF. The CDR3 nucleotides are TGCGCCAGCAGCCCAACGGCCCGGGACAGAGGGTCGGGGACCCAGTACTTC.

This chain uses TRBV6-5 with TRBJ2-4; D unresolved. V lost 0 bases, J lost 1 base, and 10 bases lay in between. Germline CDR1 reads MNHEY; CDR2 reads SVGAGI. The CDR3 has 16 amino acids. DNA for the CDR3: TGTGCCAGCAGTTACTCCCCGAATCGGGCCAAAAACATTCAGTACTTC. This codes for CASSYSPNRAKNIQYF.

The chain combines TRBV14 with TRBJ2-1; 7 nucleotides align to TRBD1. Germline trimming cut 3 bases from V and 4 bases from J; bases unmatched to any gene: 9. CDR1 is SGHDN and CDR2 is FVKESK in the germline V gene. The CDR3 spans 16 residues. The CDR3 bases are TGTGCCAGCAGCCATAGGACAGGAGCTCCTTACAATGAGCAGTTCTTC. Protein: CASSHRTGAPYNEQFF.

CDR3 region: CASSLGTGQGSSPLHF. The CDR3 nucleotides read TGTGCCAGCAGCTTAGGGACAGGGCAAGGAAGTTCACCCCTCCACTTT. The chain recombines TRBV7-9 with TRBJ1-6, with 8 bases aligning to TRBD1. The V and J ends lost 1 base and 9 bases, in that order; junction bases with no gene match: 8. The CDR3 is 16 amino acids. Germline V gene lookup returns CDR1 SEHNR and CDR2 FQNEAQ (reference sequence). Combining the CDR3 with reference TRBV7-9 and TRBJ1-6 gives the whole variable domain DTGVSQNPRHKITKRGQNVTFRCDPISEHNRLYWYRQTLGQGPEFLTYFQNEAQLEKSRLLSDRFSAERPKGSFSTLEIQRTEQGDSAMYLCASSLGTGQGSSPLHFGNGTRLTVT.

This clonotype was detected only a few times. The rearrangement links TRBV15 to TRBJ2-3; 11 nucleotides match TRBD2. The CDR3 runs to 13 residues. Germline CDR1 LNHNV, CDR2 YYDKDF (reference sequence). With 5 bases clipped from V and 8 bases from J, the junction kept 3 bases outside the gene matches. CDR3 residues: CATSSGLAGTQYF. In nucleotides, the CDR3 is TGTGCCACCAGCTCAGGACTAGCGGGTACGCAGTATTTT. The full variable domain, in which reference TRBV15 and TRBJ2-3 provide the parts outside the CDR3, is DAMVIQNPRYQVTQFGKPVTLSCSQTLNHNVMYWYQQKSSQAPKLLFHYYDKDFNNEADTPDNFQSRRPNTSFCFLDIRSPGLGDTAMYLCATSSGLAGTQYFGPGTRLTVL.

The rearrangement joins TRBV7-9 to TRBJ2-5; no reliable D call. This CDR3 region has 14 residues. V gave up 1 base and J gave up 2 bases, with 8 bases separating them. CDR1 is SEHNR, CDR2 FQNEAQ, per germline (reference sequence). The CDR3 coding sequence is TGTGCCAGCAGCTTAGACTGGCGGCAAGAGACCCAGTACTTC. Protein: CASSLDWRQETQYF.

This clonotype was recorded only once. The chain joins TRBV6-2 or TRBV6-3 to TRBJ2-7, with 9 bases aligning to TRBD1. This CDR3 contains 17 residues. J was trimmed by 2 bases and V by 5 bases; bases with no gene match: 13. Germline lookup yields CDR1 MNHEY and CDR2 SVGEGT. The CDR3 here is CASSQLEPGQGPYEQYF. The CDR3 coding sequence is TGTGCCAGCAGTCAACTCGAACCGGGACAGGGACCCTACGAGCAGTACTTC.

CDR3 in amino acids: CASSQDPISRGGNTIYF. The CDR3 nucleotides read TGCGCCAGCAGCCAAGATCCCATAAGTCGAGGTGGAAACACCATATATTTT. The chain combines TRBV4-1 with TRBJ1-3; D gene unclear. The CDR3 loop spans 17 amino acids. Germline CDR1 reads MGHRA; CDR2 reads YSYEKL. V shed 0 bases and J shed 3 bases, with 15 bases lying between them.

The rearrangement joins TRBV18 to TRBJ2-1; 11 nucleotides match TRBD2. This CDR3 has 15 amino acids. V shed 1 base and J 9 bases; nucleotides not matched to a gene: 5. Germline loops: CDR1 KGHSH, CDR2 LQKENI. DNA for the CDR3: TGTGCCAGCTCACCACGTACTAGCGGGAGAAGTGAGCAGTTCTTC. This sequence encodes CASSPRTSGRSEQFF.

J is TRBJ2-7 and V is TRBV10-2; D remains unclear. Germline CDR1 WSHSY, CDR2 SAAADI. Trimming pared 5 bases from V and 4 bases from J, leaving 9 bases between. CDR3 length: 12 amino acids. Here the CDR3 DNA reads TGCGCCAGCAGTTCGGACGGGTACGAGCAGTACTTC. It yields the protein CASSSDGYEQYF.

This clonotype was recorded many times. The CDR3 here is CASSLFPNEKLFF. The CDR3 bases are TGTGCCAGCAGCCTTTTCCCTAATGAAAAACTGTTTTTT. The rearrangement links TRBV7-2 to TRBJ1-4; D uncertain. Trimming shortened V by 5 bases and J by 3 bases, and 7 bases separated the two germline ends. The CDR3 sequence is 13 residues long. Per germline, CDR1 SGHTA and CDR2 FQGNSA.

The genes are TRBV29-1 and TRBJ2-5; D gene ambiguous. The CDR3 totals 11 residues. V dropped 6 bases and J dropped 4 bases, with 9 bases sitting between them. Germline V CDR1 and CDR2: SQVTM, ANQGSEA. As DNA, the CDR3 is TGCAGCGTCGCCTCAGTAGAGACCCAGTACTTC. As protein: CSVASVETQYF.

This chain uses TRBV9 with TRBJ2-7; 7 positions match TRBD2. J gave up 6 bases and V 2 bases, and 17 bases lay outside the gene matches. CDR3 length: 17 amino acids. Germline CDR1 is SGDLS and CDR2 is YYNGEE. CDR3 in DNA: TGTGCCAGCAGCGTTATTAGCGGGCCAAGGTGGCCACTCGAGCAGTACTTC. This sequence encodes CASSVISGPRWPLEQYF.

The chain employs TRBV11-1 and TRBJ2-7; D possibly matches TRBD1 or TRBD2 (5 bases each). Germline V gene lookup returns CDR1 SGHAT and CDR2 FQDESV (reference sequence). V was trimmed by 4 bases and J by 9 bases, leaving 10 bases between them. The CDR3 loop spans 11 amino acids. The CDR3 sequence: CASSSSGRQYF. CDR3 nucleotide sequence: TGTGCCAGCAGCTCATCGGGACGGCAGTACTTC.

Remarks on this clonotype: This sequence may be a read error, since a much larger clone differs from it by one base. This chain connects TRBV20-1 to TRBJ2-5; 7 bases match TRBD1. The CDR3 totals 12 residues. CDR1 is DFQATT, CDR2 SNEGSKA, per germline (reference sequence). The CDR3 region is CSGGRGKETLYF. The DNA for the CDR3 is TGCAGTGGGGGCAGGGGGAAAGAGACCCTGTACTTC.

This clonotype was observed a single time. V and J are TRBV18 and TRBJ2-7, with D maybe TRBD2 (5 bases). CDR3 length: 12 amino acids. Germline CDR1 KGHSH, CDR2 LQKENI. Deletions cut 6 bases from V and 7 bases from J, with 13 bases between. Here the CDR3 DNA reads TGTGCCAGCTCTGCTGAGGGTTGGGAGCAGTACTTC. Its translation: CASSAEGWEQYF.

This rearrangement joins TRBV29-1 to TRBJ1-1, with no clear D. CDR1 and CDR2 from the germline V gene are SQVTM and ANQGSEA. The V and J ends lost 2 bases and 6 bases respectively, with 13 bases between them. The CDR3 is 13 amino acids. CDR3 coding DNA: TGCAGCGTTGAACTGACCCTAACACCTGAAGCTTTCTTT. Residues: CSVELTLTPEAFF.

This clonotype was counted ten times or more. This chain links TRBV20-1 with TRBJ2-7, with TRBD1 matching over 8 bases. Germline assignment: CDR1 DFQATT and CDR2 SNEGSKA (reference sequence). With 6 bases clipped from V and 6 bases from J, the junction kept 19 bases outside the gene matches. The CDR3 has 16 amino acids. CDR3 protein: CSALNNPGTGGTEQYF. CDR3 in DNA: TGCAGTGCCTTAAACAACCCAGGGACAGGAGGAACCGAGCAGTACTTC.